A selection of T cell receptor beta chains follows, all from one sample in a study of CD8+ T cells in alopecia areata. Clones were read by immunoSEQ multiplex PCR, and TCRdb kept only the in-frame ones, dropping some. The table has around 100,000 clones, 50% to 65% seen once. The source material was CD4+ T cells sorted from blood, sampled at week 24, from a patient treated with tofacitinib. The receptors originated from a human donor with alopecia areata. The CDR3 runs from the conserved cysteine through the conserved F or W. D genes are given only for firm matches. Rows may omit the clone size; those that give it use once, few, many or a size class.

V gene	clone size	D gene	J gene	CDR3 DNA	CDR3 protein
TRBV4-1	NA	NA	TRBJ2-5	TGCGCCAGCAGCCAAAGGGCCTTGGCAGATCGCGAGACCCAGTACTTC	CASSQRALADRETQYF
TRBV2	NA	NA	TRBJ2-5	TGTGCCACCAGGGGAGAGGAGACCCAGTACTTC	CATRGEETQYF
TRBV19	NA	NA	TRBJ1-5	TGTGCCAGTAAGGGACTTGATCAGGGTCAGCCCCAGCATTTT	CASKGLDQGQPQHF
TRBV27	NA	TRBD1	TRBJ1-2	TGTGCCAGCGCTACCGCGGGACAGGGCTATGGCTACACCTTC	CASATAGQGYGYTF
TRBV2	NA	TRBD1	TRBJ1-2	TGTGCCAGCAGTATACGGGGACAGGGCGAGGGCTACACCTTC	CASSIRGQGEGYTF
TRBV29-1	NA	NA	TRBJ1-5	TGCAGCGTACAAGATAGCAATCAGCCCCAGCATTTT	CSVQDSNQPQHF
TRBV30	once	TRBD1	TRBJ2-2	TGTGCCTGGAGTGTACAGGGGTTCGGGGAGCTGTTTTTT	CAWSVQGFGELFF
TRBV7-2	NA	NA	TRBJ2-7	TGTGCCAGCAGCCAGGCGACTTCTACAGCTTACGAGCAGTACTTC	CASSQATSTAYEQYF
TRBV4-2	NA	NA	TRBJ2-1	TGTGCCAGCAGCCAAGATCCAAGGTACAATGAGCAGTTCTTC	CASSQDPRYNEQFF
TRBV29-1	NA	NA	TRBJ2-3	TGCAGCGGCAGAGGACACCACCTTAGCACAGATACGCAGTATTTT	CSGRGHHLSTDTQYF
TRBV6-9	NA	NA	TRBJ2-5	TGTGCCAGCAGTTTCAGGAGAGAAGAGACCCAGTACTTC	CASSFRREETQYF
TRBV25-1	few	NA	TRBJ2-1	TGTGCCAGCAGTGGGGGCCATGAGCAGTTCTTC	CASSGGHEQFF
TRBV25-1	NA	NA	TRBJ2-3	TGTGCCAGCAGTGGGGGTAGGGGGTTCACAGATACGCAGTATTTT	CASSGGRGFTDTQYF
TRBV30	few	NA	TRBJ1-1	TGTGCCTGGAGTGTTCTTCAGGGGCTTGAAGCTTTCTTT	CAWSVLQGLEAFF
TRBV30	NA	NA	TRBJ1-2	TGTGCCTGGAGCCCCTTACTGGGCTCGGGCTACACCTTC	CAWSPLLGSGYTF
TRBV10-3	few	TRBD2	TRBJ2-3	TGTGCCATCAGTCCCACGCTAGCGGGGGGGCCAGATACGCAGTATTTT	CAISPTLAGGPDTQYF
TRBV7-9	NA	TRBD1	TRBJ1-2	TGTGCCAGCAGCTTGGGACAGAATAACTATGGCTACACCTTC	CASSLGQNNYGYTF
TRBV10-3	NA	TRBD2	TRBJ2-3	TGTGCCATCACAGCGGGGAGCCCAGATACGCAGTATTTT	CAITAGSPDTQYF
TRBV6-1	NA	NA	TRBJ2-1	TGTGCCAGCAGTGAATCGGGAAGGGTGCAGTTCTTC	CASSESGRVQFF
TRBV2	NA	NA	TRBJ1-1	TGTGCCAGCAGTGTGGGCACTGAAGCTTTCTTT	CASSVGTEAFF
TRBV30	once	NA	TRBJ2-3	TGTGCCTGGTCTAGTGGGGGGAACAACCGGCAGTATTTT	CAWSSGGNNRQYF
TRBV6-5	NA	TRBD1	TRBJ2-3	TGTGCCAGCAGTTACGGGGACAGCCGAATGGATACGCAGTATTTT	CASSYGDSRMDTQYF
TRBV29-1	few	NA	TRBJ1-2	TGCAAGGTACAGGAAAACTATGGCTACACCTTC	CKVQENYGYTF
TRBV5-1	NA	TRBD1	TRBJ1-2	TGCGCCAGCAGCCCACGACAGGGATCCTATGGCTACACCTTC	CASSPRQGSYGYTF
TRBV4-3	NA	NA	TRBJ1-6	TGCGCCAGCAGCCAAGATTACGATAATTCACCCCTCCACTTT	CASSQDYDNSPLHF
TRBV29-1	NA	TRBD1	TRBJ1-1	TGCAGCGGGACGGGACAGCTGAACACTGAAGCTTTCTTT	CSGTGQLNTEAFF
TRBV5-4	NA	NA	TRBJ1-3	TGTGCCAGCACTGAGGGTGGAAGCGGAAACACCATATATTTT	CASTEGGSGNTIYF